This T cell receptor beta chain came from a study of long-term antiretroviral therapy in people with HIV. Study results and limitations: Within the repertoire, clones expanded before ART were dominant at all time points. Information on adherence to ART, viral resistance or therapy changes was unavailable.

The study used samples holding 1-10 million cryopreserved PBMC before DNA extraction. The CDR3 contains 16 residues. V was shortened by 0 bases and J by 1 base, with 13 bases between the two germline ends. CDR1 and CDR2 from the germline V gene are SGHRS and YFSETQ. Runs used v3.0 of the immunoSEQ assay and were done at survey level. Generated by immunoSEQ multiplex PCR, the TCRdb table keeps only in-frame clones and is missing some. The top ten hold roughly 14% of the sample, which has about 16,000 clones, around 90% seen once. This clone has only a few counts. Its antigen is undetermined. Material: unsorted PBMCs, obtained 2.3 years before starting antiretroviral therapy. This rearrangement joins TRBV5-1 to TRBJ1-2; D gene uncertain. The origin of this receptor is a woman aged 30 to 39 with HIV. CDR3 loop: CASSLARTVDNYGYTF. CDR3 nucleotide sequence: TGCGCCAGCAGCTTGGCCCGGACGGTCGATAACTATGGCTACACCTTC. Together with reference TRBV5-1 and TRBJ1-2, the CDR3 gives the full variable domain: KAGVTQTPRYLIKTRGQQVTLSCSPISGHRSVSWYQQTPGQGLQFLFEYFSETQRNKGNFPGRFSGRQFSNSRSEMNVSTLELGDSALYLCASSLARTVDNYGYTFGSGTRLTVV.